The 32 T cell receptor beta chains in this list originate from one sample, sequenced in a study of glioma-infiltrating T cells after dendritic cell vaccination. The assay was immunoSEQ multiplex PCR, and TCRdb's table has in-frame clones only and misses some. The table shows 90,000 or so clones, with 81% occurring only once. Sample time point: after dendritic cell vaccination, including at tumor progression/relapse. Source: blood, taken after dendritic cell vaccination. All receptors come from a human donor with glioblastoma.

This clone came up a few times. The V gene is TRBV6-5, the J gene TRBJ2-7, with a weak D call TRBD1 (6 bases). Germline-derived CDR1 and CDR2 are MNHEY and SVGAGI. The CDR3 consists of 15 residues. The V end was cut by 0 bases, the J end by 4 bases, with 13 bases between. The CDR3 DNA follows: TGTGCCAGCAGTTACTCAAACAGGGTAGGGTACGAGCAGTACTTC. It yields the protein CASSYSNRVGYEQYF.

The rearrangement joins TRBV10-3 to TRBJ2-1, with TRBD2 matching over 11 bases. The ends lost 3 bases at V and 5 bases at J; junction bases unmatched: 3. Germline V lookup: CDR1 ENHRY, CDR2 SYGVKD. This CDR3 region has 15 residues. CDR3 sequence reads: CAISEKGLADNEQFF. CDR3 in DNA: TGTGCCATCAGTGAAAAGGGACTAGCGGACAATGAGCAGTTCTTC.

This rearrangement joins TRBV27 to TRBJ1-5; possible D gene TRBD1, 6 bases. CDR1 and CDR2 (germline): MNHEY, SMNVEV (reference sequence). V was shortened by 3 bases and J by 4 bases, with 13 bases between the two germline ends. This CDR3 is 15 amino acids long. Here the CDR3 reads CASSLLPGANQPQHF. The CDR3 coding sequence is TGTGCCAGCAGTTTGCTTCCAGGGGCGAATCAGCCCCAGCATTTT.

The chain recombines TRBV25-1 with TRBJ2-3, with 7 bases fitting TRBD2. Unmatched junction bases numbered 5, after V lost 8 bases and J lost 3 bases. CDR1 is MGHDK, CDR2 SYGVNS, per germline. The CDR3 sequence is 13 residues long. CDR3 bases: TGTGCCAGCCTTCAGGGAGGGACAGATACGCAGTATTTT. It codes for CASLQGGTDTQYF.

This clone was recorded at least ten times. This rearrangement joins TRBV5-1 to TRBJ1-2; TRBD1 matches 11 bases. The germline V gene has CDR1 SGHRS and CDR2 YFSETQ. This CDR3 region has 15 residues. V lost 2 bases, J lost 3 bases, and 3 bases stayed unmatched. The CDR3 DNA sequence: TGCGCCAGCAGCTTCCAGGGACAGGGGGACTATGGCTACACCTTC. Protein sequence: CASSFQGQGDYGYTF.

About this clone itself: This sample includes further DNA sequences coding for the same CDR3. This chain joins TRBV6-1 and TRBJ2-5; 11 bases are shared with TRBD2. Germline-derived CDR1 and CDR2 are MNHNS and SASEGT. V was pared by 2 bases and J by 1 base, with 0 bases of the junction left unmatched. The CDR3 extends over 15 amino acids. The CDR3 coding sequence is TGTGCCAGCAGTGAACTAGCGGGGGGCCAAGAGACCCAGTACTTC. Translated, it gives CASSELAGGQETQYF.

This chain joins TRBV28 and TRBJ2-7, with 7 bases identical to TRBD2. The germline CDR1 and CDR2 sequences are MDHEN and SYDVKM. With 3 bases clipped from V and 2 bases from J, the junction kept 7 bases outside the gene matches. The CDR3 extends over 15 amino acids. The CDR3 DNA follows: TGTGCCAGCAGTTTGGCGGGGGAAGGGACCTACGAGCAGTACGTC. Encoded protein: CASSLAGEGTYEQYV.

This sequence joins TRBV5-1 and TRBJ2-7; D is perhaps TRBD1 (6 bases). Trimming removed 3 bases at V and 5 bases at J, with 15 bases between. Germline assignment: CDR1 SGHRS and CDR2 YFSETQ. This CDR3 is built from 14 residues. This CDR3 reads CASSSRGVRDEQYF. DNA for the CDR3: TGCGCCAGCAGCTCCAGGGGAGTGAGGGACGAGCAGTACTTC. Using reference TRBV5-1 and TRBJ2-7 for the parts outside the CDR3, the full variable domain is KAGVTQTPRYLIKTRGQQVTLSCSPISGHRSVSWYQQTPGQGLQFLFEYFSETQRNKGNFPGRFSGRQFSNSRSEMNVSTLELGDSALYLCASSSRGVRDEQYFGPGTRLTVT.

The CDR3 protein is CASRKGFGTAPQIRIGYF. The CDR3, as DNA: TGTGCCAGCAGAAAGGGCTTTGGGACAGCCCCTCAGATACGCATCGGGTATTTT. The chain couples TRBV2 to TRBJ2-3; 7 nucleotides line up with TRBD1. The J segment lost 14 bases and the V segment lost 6 bases, leaving 29 bases of the junction unmatched. CDR1 and CDR2 from the germline V gene are SNHLY and FYNNEI. The CDR3 has 18 amino acids. Together with reference TRBV2 and TRBJ2-3, the CDR3 gives the full variable domain: EPEVTQTPSHQVTQMGQEVILRCVPISNHLYFYWYRQILGQKVEFLVSFYNNEISEKSEIFDDQFSVERPDGSNFTLKIRSTKLEDSAMYFCASRKGFGTAPQIRIGYFGPGTRLTVL.

V and J are TRBV6-6 and TRBJ1-4; 8 bases line up with TRBD1. With 5 bases clipped from V and 5 bases from J, the junction kept 7 bases outside the gene matches. CDR1 is MNHNY and CDR2 is SVGAGI in the germline V gene (reference sequence). The CDR3 is made up of 15 amino acids. The CDR3 protein is CASSPGQAKNEKLFF. CDR3 in DNA: TGTGCCAGCAGTCCGGGACAGGCGAAGAATGAAAAACTGTTTTTT.

The V and J genes are TRBV10-3 and TRBJ1-2; D possibly corresponds to TRBD1 (5 bases). Trimming removed 7 bases at V and 5 bases at J, with 17 bases between. This CDR3 has 14 residues. CDR1 and CDR2 from the germline V gene are ENHRY and SYGVKD. The CDR3 sequence is CAITPDGGGYGYTF. CDR3 nucleotide sequence: TGTGCCATCACCCCGGATGGGGGGGGTTATGGCTACACCTTC.

This chain uses TRBV6-6 with TRBJ2-7; no clear D. V was clipped by 2 bases and J by 6 bases, with 14 bases between them. There are 14 residues in the CDR3. Germline V gene lookup returns CDR1 MNHNY and CDR2 SVGAGI (reference sequence). This CDR3 is CASSYGAGPPEQYF. The DNA for the CDR3 is TGTGCCAGCAGTTACGGCGCAGGTCCCCCCGAGCAGTACTTC.

This sequence joins TRBV6-5 and TRBJ2-1; 13 nucleotides match TRBD2. Germline CDR1 reads MNHEY; CDR2 reads SVGAGI. V dropped 6 bases and J dropped 4; count of bases not matched to a gene: 3. This CDR3 spans 15 amino acids. The CDR3 region has the DNA TGTGCCAGCAGCGGGACTAGCGGGATATACAATGAGCAGTTCTTC. Translation: CASSGTSGIYNEQFF.

This clone has just a few counts. The genes are TRBV18 and TRBJ1-5; 8 bases are shared with TRBD1. The CDR3 runs 14 residues. V shed 6 bases and J 7 bases; nucleotides not matched to a gene: 8. Germline V CDR1 and CDR2: KGHSH, LQKENI. The CDR3 here is CASSNGQGTQPQHF. The CDR3 DNA follows: TGTGCCAGCTCGAATGGACAGGGAACACAGCCCCAGCATTTT.

The V and J genes are TRBV27 and TRBJ1-5, with D possibly TRBD1 on 5 matching bases. Per the germline V gene, CDR1 is MNHEY and CDR2 is SMNVEV (reference sequence). This CDR3 contains 16 residues. Deletions cut 0 bases from V and 5 bases from J, with 14 bases between. The CDR3 region is CASSLSSRAGHQPQHF. In DNA form, the CDR3 reads TGTGCCAGCAGTTTATCTAGTCGGGCAGGGCATCAGCCCCAGCATTTT.

The rearrangement uses TRBV7-6 and TRBJ1-5; TRBD1 agrees at 7 bases. The CDR3 covers 16 residues. V lost 4 bases to trimming and J lost 11 bases; unmatched junction nucleotides: 17. Germline lookup yields CDR1 SGHVS and CDR2 FNYEAQ. The CDR3 sequence is CASSSRPGGGTGAQHF. The CDR3, as DNA: TGTGCCAGCAGCTCCCGGCCGGGAGGGGGCACAGGGGCCCAGCATTTT.

The chain carries TRBV6-5 and TRBJ1-1; 9 bases are shared with TRBD1. The CDR3 covers 13 residues. CDR1 MNHEY and CDR2 SVGAGI come from the germline V gene. The V and J ends lost 7 bases and 11 bases, in that order; junction bases with no gene match: 11. The DNA for the CDR3 is TGTGCCAGCACTCTAGGACAGGGGTCAAGGGCTTTCTTT. It codes for CASTLGQGSRAFF.

J is TRBJ2-2 and V is TRBV19, with a tentative D call TRBD1 (5 bases). Germline V gives CDR1 LNHDA, CDR2 SQIVND (reference sequence). The CDR3 loop spans 15 amino acids. Trimming shortened V by 5 bases and J by 5 bases, and 15 bases separated the two germline ends. CDR3 in amino acids: CASSPARVRTGELFF. In DNA, the CDR3 is TGTGCCAGTAGTCCCGCCAGGGTTCGGACCGGGGAGCTGTTTTTT.

The chain recombines TRBV30 with TRBJ1-5; 7 nucleotides line up with TRBD1. The CDR3 consists of 14 residues. The germline CDR1 and CDR2 sequences are GTSNPN and SVGIG (reference sequence). J was trimmed by 6 bases and V by 3 bases; bases with no gene match: 8. The CDR3 here is CAWSGATGAQPQHF. In DNA, the CDR3 is TGTGCCTGGAGCGGGGCCACAGGGGCTCAGCCCCAGCATTTT.

The chain is built from TRBV7-8 and TRBJ1-3; D is unclear. The germline gives CDR1 SGHVS, CDR2 FQNEAQ. Trimming took off 1 base at V and 7 bases at J, with 20 bases between the two ends. The CDR3 is 17 residues long. The chain's CDR3 is CASSLVSGRDAPNTIYF. The CDR3 nucleotides are TGTGCCAGCAGCTTAGTGTCCGGGAGAGATGCTCCCAACACCATATATTTT.

The V call is TRBV5-1, the J call TRBJ2-1; no definite D call. V dropped 0 bases and J dropped 5 bases, with 9 bases sitting between them. There are 14 residues in the CDR3. The germline V gene has CDR1 SGHRS and CDR2 YFSETQ. CDR3 nucleotides: TGCGCCAGCAGCTTGGGTGGGCTCCACAATGAGCAGTTCTTC. Its translation: CASSLGGLHNEQFF.

This chain connects TRBV9 to TRBJ2-1, with 14 positions matching TRBD2. Germline V gene sequence: CDR1 SGDLS, CDR2 YYNGEE. The V segment lost 3 bases and the J segment 5 bases; nucleotides outside the gene matches: 4. This CDR3 has 16 amino acids. CDR3 loop: CASSARTSGRHNEQFF. Here the CDR3 DNA reads TGTGCCAGCAGCGCTCGGACTAGCGGGAGGCACAATGAGCAGTTCTTC.

As concerns this clone: Other nucleotide sequences in the sample specify the same CDR3. The gene calls are TRBV29-1 and TRBJ2-1, with TRBD2 matching over 10 bases. Germline V lookup: CDR1 SQVTM, CDR2 ANQGSEA. This CDR3 is 13 amino acids long. The ends lost 1 base at V and 6 bases at J; junction bases unmatched: 0. The CDR3 here is CSVEASGSNEQFF. CDR3 nucleotide sequence: TGCAGCGTTGAAGCTAGCGGGAGCAATGAGCAGTTCTTC.

This chain joins TRBV6-1 and TRBJ2-7; 10 nucleotides match TRBD2. The CDR3 spans 15 residues. Germline V lookup: CDR1 MNHNS, CDR2 SASEGT. Trimming removed 4 bases from V and 0 bases from J; junction bases left unmatched: 3. CDR3: CASSGGLAISYEQYF. The CDR3 coding sequence is TGTGCCAGCAGTGGGGGACTAGCGATCTCCTACGAGCAGTACTTC.

The gene calls are TRBV19 and TRBJ1-4; a possible D gene is TRBD1 (5 bases). Germline loops: CDR1 LNHDA, CDR2 SQIVND (reference sequence). The CDR3 has 16 amino acids. Trimming took off 5 bases at V and 7 bases at J, with 20 bases between the two ends. Here the CDR3 DNA reads TGTGCCAGTAGTTTGCTATCAGGGTTTAGGAGTGAAAAACTGTTTTTT. It is translated as CASSLLSGFRSEKLFF. The whole variable domain, remainder taken from reference TRBV19 and TRBJ1-4, is DGGITQSPKYLFRKEGQNVTLSCEQNLNHDAMYWYRQDPGQGLRLIYYSQIVNDFQKGDIAEGYSVSREKKESFPLTVTSAQKNPTAFYLCASSLLSGFRSEKLFFGSGTQLSVL.

This clone was counted a single time. The rearrangement joins TRBV29-1 to TRBJ1-2; TRBD1 matches at 8 bases. CDR1 and CDR2 from the germline V gene are SQVTM and ANQGSEA. This CDR3 has 13 residues. The J segment lost 0 bases and the V segment lost 6 bases, leaving 3 bases of the junction unmatched. For the CDR3, the DNA is TGCAGCGTAGGACAGGGAGCTAACTATGGCTACACCTTC. This encodes CSVGQGANYGYTF. Supplemented by reference TRBV29-1 and TRBJ1-2, the full variable domain reads SAVISQKPSRDICQRGTSLTIQCQVDSQVTMMFWYRQQPGQSLTLIATANQGSEATYESGFVIDKFPISRPNLTFSTLTVSNMSPEDSSIYLCSVGQGANYGYTFGSGTRLTVV.

The chain combines TRBV19 with TRBJ1-2; TRBD1 matches at 10 bases. CDR1 and CDR2 from the germline V gene are LNHDA and SQIVND (reference sequence). The CDR3 is 19 residues long. Trimming at V came to 7 bases and at J to 5 bases, leaving 22 bases not matched to a gene. CDR3 in amino acids: CASTGSGTGESWWWYGYTF. Here the CDR3 DNA reads TGTGCCAGTACCGGCTCCGGGACAGGGGAAAGTTGGTGGTGGTATGGCTACACCTTC.

This chain connects TRBV7-8 to TRBJ2-2, with 10 bases identical to TRBD1. The V segment lost 10 bases and the J segment 13 bases; nucleotides outside the gene matches: 15. This CDR3 is 14 amino acids long. Germline V CDR1 and CDR2: SGHVS, FQNEAQ. The CDR3 here is CAIRNRDRGAMLFF. DNA of the CDR3: TGTGCCATCCGAAACCGGGACAGGGGCGCTATGCTGTTTTTT.

This chain connects TRBV6-1 to TRBJ2-7; 9 bases fit TRBD1. Germline CDR1 MNHNS, CDR2 SASEGT. The trim removed 5 bases at V and 0 bases at J, leaving 5 bases unmatched. The CDR3 has 15 residues. The CDR3 sequence is CASSSRQGVSYEQYF. In DNA, the CDR3 is TGTGCCAGCAGTTCCCGACAGGGGGTCTCCTACGAGCAGTACTTC.

The J gene is TRBJ2-2, the V gene TRBV4-1; 7 bases match TRBD2. Germline loops: CDR1 MGHRA, CDR2 YSYEKL. The CDR3 length is 17 residues. V was clipped by 2 bases and J by 0 bases; unmatched bases: 6. The CDR3 sequence: CASSQQIAGSNTGELFF. The CDR3 coding sequence is TGCGCCAGCAGCCAACAAATAGCGGGCTCGAACACCGGGGAGCTGTTTTTT.

CDR3 region: CASSQEYLPNTGELFF. The CDR3 bases are TGCGCCAGCAGCCAAGAATACCTACCGAACACCGGGGAGCTGTTTTTT. The chain combines TRBV4-1 with TRBJ2-2; D not certain. The V gene's germline CDR1 is MGHRA and CDR2 YSYEKL. Deletions cut 0 bases from V and 0 bases from J, with 8 bases between. The CDR3 spans 16 residues.

A few counts support this clone. The chain recombines TRBV5-1 with TRBJ1-2; a weak D match, TRBD1 (6 bases). This CDR3 region has 17 residues. CDR1 and CDR2 from the germline V gene are SGHRS and YFSETQ. Trimming cost V 2 bases and J 3 bases, with 20 bases left between them. The CDR3 here is CASSLWMGAQTDYGYTF. The CDR3 DNA reads TGCGCCAGCAGCTTATGGATGGGGGCGCAGACGGACTATGGCTACACCTTC.